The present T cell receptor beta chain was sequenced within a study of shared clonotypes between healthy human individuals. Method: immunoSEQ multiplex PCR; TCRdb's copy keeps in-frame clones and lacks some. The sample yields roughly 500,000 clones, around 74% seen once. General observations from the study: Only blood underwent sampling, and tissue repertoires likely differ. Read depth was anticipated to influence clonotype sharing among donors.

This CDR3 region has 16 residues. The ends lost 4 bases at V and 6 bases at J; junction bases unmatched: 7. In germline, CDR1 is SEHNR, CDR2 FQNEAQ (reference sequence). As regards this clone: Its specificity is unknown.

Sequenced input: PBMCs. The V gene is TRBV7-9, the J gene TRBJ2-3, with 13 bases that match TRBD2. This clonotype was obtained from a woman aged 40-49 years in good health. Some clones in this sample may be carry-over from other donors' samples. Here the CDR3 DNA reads TGTGCCAGCAGCTCAGGGACTAGCGGGACTGGCGATACGCAGTATTTT. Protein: CASSSGTSGTGDTQYF.